This T cell receptor beta chain was observed in a study of regulatory T cells in long-lasting Graves disease. Construction of TCR beta libraries relied on iRepertoire HTBI primers and on Arm-PCR targeting CDR3 regions. TCRdb reprocessed the multiplex PCR reads via MiXCR and lists one record per CDR3 protein. Of around 420,000 distinct CDR3 sequences in the sample, around 16% were seen once. Specified time point: newly diagnosed GD, antithyroid drugs for less than 3 months. PBMCs were the source of the RNA used for TCR sequencing. This clonotype was seen repeatedly, ten times or more. Losses at the gene ends were 3 bases for V and 8 bases for J; bases not matched to a gene: 9. This CDR3 comprises 14 residues.

This clonotype was obtained from a female donor with Graves disease. Sequences were derived from peripheral blood mononuclear cells (PBMCs), sampled at new diagnosis, from a patient treated with antithyroid drugs. The chain uses TRBV12-3 or TRBV12-4 and TRBJ1-2, with 7 nucleotides matching TRBD1. The CDR3 sequence: CASSFQGTDYGYTF. CDR3 DNA: TGTGCCAGCAGTTTCCAAGGGACAGATTACGGCTACACCTTC.